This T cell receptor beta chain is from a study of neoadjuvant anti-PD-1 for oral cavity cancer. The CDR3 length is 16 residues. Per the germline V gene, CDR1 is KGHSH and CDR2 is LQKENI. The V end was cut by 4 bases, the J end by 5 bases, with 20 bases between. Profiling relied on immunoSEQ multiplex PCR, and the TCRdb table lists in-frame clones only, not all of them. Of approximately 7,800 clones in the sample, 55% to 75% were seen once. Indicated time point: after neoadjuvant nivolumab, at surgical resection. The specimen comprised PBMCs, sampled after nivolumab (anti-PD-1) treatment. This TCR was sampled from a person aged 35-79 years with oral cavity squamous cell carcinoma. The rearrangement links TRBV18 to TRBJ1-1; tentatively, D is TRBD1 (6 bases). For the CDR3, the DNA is TGTGCCAGCTCACGGCCCTCCAGGGGTGGTTGGACTGAAGCTTTCTTT. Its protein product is CASSRPSRGGWTEAFF. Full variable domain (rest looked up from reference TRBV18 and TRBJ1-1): NAGVMQNPRHLVRRRGQEARLRCSPMKGHSHVYWYRQLPEEGLKFMVYLQKENIIDESGMPKERFSAEFPKEGPSILRIQQVVRGDSAAYFCASSRPSRGGWTEAFFGQGTRLTVV.